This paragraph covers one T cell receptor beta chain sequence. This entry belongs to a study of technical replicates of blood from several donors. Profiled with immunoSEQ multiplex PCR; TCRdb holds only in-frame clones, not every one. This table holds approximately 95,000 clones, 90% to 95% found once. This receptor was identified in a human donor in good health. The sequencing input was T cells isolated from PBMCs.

The CDR3 sequence: CASSQPGTGPIGFF. As DNA, the CDR3 is TGCGCCAGCAGCCAGCCCGGGACAGGGCCGATTGGTTTCTTT. This sequence joins TRBV4-1 and TRBJ1-1; 9 bases agree with TRBD1. V lost 3 bases to trimming and J lost 13 bases; unmatched junction nucleotides: 12. The CDR3 loop spans 14 amino acids. Germline V gene lookup returns CDR1 MGHRA and CDR2 YSYEKL.